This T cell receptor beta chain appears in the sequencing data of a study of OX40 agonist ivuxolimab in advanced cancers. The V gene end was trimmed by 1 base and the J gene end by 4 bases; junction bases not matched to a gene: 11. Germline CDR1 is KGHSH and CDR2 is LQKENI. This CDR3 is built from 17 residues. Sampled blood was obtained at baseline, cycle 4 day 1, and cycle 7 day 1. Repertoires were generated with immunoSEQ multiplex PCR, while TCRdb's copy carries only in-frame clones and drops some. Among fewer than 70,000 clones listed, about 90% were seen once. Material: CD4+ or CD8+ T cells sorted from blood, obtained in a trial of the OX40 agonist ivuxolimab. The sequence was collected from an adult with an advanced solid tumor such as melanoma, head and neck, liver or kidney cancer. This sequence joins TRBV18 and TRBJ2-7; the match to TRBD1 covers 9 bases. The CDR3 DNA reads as TGTGCCAGCTCACCACGTGACCCCGGGACAGGGCGGTACGAGCAGTACTTC. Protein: CASSPRDPGTGRYEQYF.